One sample yielded the 32 T cell receptor beta chains listed below, sequenced in a study of cytomegalovirus exposure and HLA in healthy donors. Amplification used 60 Vbeta primers and 13 Jbeta primers. Profiled with immunoSEQ multiplex PCR; TCRdb holds only in-frame clones, not every one. This table has under 150,000 clones, about four fifths appearing once. Sequencing input: PBMCs. The receptors stem from a woman aged 40 to 50 in good health and CMV-seropositive.

The CDR3 DNA reads as TGTGCCAGCAGGGAGGCCAGTTACTCTGGCTACACCTTC. It is translated as CASREASYSGYTF. The rearrangement joins TRBV2 to TRBJ1-2; D gene uncertain. V gave up 6 bases and J gave up 7 bases, with 15 bases separating them. Germline CDR1 is SNHLY and CDR2 is FYNNEI. The CDR3 covers 13 residues.

The rearrangement joins TRBV6-4 to TRBJ2-1, with 7 bases fitting TRBD1. Germline loops: CDR1 MRHNA, CDR2 SNTAGT. The CDR3 extends over 13 amino acids. V trimming: 2 bases; J trimming: 9 bases; junction bases outside the gene matches: 4. The CDR3 bases are TGTGCCAGCAGTGACGGGGCAGGGGGTGAGCAGTTCTTC. It encodes CASSDGAGGEQFF.

V gene TRBV6-5 combines with J gene TRBJ2-2; no clear D gene. V gave up 6 bases and J gave up 3 bases, with 5 bases separating them. Per germline, CDR1 MNHEY and CDR2 SVGAGI. The CDR3 runs to 12 residues. In DNA form, the CDR3 reads TGTGCCAGCAGGTTCTACACCGGGGAGCTGTTTTTT. Translation gives CASRFYTGELFF.

The rearrangement links TRBV18 to TRBJ2-7, with 8 bases that match TRBD2. V lost 6 bases and J lost 2; bases outside the gene matches: 9. This CDR3 contains 15 residues. Germline V gives CDR1 KGHSH, CDR2 LQKENI. The chain's CDR3 is CASSPSTSGAYEQYF. The CDR3 nucleotides are TGTGCCAGCTCGCCTAGTACTAGCGGAGCCTACGAGCAGTACTTC.

The J gene is TRBJ2-3, the V gene TRBV4-2; 7 positions match TRBD2. V shed 0 bases, J shed 4 bases, and the junction held 10 bases outside the gene matches. Germline V gene sequence: CDR1 LGHNA, CDR2 YNFKEQ. The CDR3 totals 17 residues. In DNA, the CDR3 is TGTGCCAGCAGCCAAGATTGGCGGGCGGGAGCCCCAGATACGCAGTATTTT. Amino acid sequence: CASSQDWRAGAPDTQYF.

This chain connects TRBV5-1 to TRBJ1-2; 8 bases map to TRBD1. Germline V lookup: CDR1 SGHRS, CDR2 YFSETQ. With 3 bases clipped from V and 7 bases from J, the junction kept 5 bases outside the gene matches. The CDR3 extends over 13 amino acids. In nucleotides, the CDR3 is TGCGCCAGCAGCTCCGCAGGGGGCAGTGGCTACACCTTC. It yields the protein CASSSAGGSGYTF.

The gene calls are TRBV27 and TRBJ2-7; 9 bases line up with TRBD1. Germline values: CDR1 MNHEY, CDR2 SMNVEV (reference sequence). V lost 7 bases and J lost 5; bases outside the gene matches: 12. CDR3 length: 15 residues. CDR3: CASTPLGTGKHEQYF. Here the CDR3 DNA reads TGTGCCAGCACCCCATTGGGGACAGGGAAACACGAGCAGTACTTC.

The V and J genes are TRBV2 and TRBJ2-7; D not certain. The germline V gene has CDR1 SNHLY and CDR2 FYNNEI. This CDR3 spans 13 amino acids. Deletions cut 7 bases from V and 5 bases from J, with 15 bases between. CDR3 sequence (DNA): TGTGCCAGCAAAACTAACGACGCGAACGAGCAGTACTTC. Amino acids: CASKTNDANEQYF.

The chain employs TRBV6-6 and TRBJ2-7, with 14 nucleotides matching TRBD2. The trim removed 6 bases at V and 2 bases at J, leaving 3 bases unmatched. This CDR3 spans 15 amino acids. The germline gives CDR1 MNHNY, CDR2 SVGAGI (reference sequence). For the CDR3, the DNA is TGTGCCAGCAGCCGGGGACTAGCGGGAGCCTACGAGCAGTACTTC. Protein: CASSRGLAGAYEQYF.

The chain recombines TRBV6-5 with TRBJ1-5; 8 bases align to TRBD1. Germline V gives CDR1 MNHEY, CDR2 SVGAGI. V was clipped by 5 bases and J by 7 bases; unmatched bases: 10. This CDR3 has 15 amino acids. CDR3 sequence reads: CASSRQGMVGQPQHF. CDR3 DNA sequence: TGTGCCAGCAGTCGACAGGGGATGGTCGGGCAGCCCCAGCATTTT.

This chain connects TRBV19 to TRBJ2-7; 7 bases map to TRBD2. The CDR3 runs to 12 residues. From germline, CDR1 is LNHDA and CDR2 SQIVND (reference sequence). Trimming took 6 bases from V and 3 from J; bases not matched to a gene: 2. The CDR3 region is CASRASGYEQYF. The CDR3 coding sequence is TGTGCCAGTAGGGCTAGCGGCTACGAGCAGTACTTC.

The V and J genes are TRBV18 and TRBJ1-1; a weak D match, TRBD1 (6 bases). V lost 1 base to trimming and J lost 1 base, with 10 bases between them. The CDR3 covers 15 residues. Germline lookup yields CDR1 KGHSH and CDR2 LQKENI. CDR3 sequence: CASSPRQVGNTEAFF. DNA of the CDR3: TGTGCCAGCTCACCACGACAGGTGGGGAACACTGAAGCTTTCTTT.

The chain has TRBV5-6 and TRBJ2-3; tentatively, D is TRBD1 (6 bases). V was clipped by 4 bases and J by 5 bases, with 17 bases between them. The CDR3 is made up of 15 amino acids. Germline V gene data show CDR1 as SGHDT and CDR2 as YYEEEE. In DNA, the CDR3 is TGTGCCAGCAGCCCACAGGGACCTCGCGTAGATACGCAGTATTTT. Its translation: CASSPQGPRVDTQYF. Full variable domain (missing parts from reference TRBV5-6 and TRBJ2-3): DAGVTQSPTHLIKTRGQQVTLRCSPKSGHDTVSWYQQALGQGPQFIFQYYEEEERQRGNFPDRFSGHQFPNYSSELNVNALLLGDSALYLCASSPQGPRVDTQYFGPGTRLTVL.

The rearrangement links TRBV2 to TRBJ1-5; D uncertain. The CDR3 is 13 residues long. V was pared by 8 bases and J by 2 bases, with 10 bases between. Germline-derived CDR1 and CDR2 are SNHLY and FYNNEI. The CDR3 protein is CASRGGGNQPQHF. The CDR3 coding sequence is TGTGCCAGCCGGGGTGGGGGCAATCAGCCCCAGCATTTT.

The rearrangement joins TRBV7-9 to TRBJ2-3; no firm D call. CDR1 SEHNR and CDR2 FQNEAQ come from the germline V gene (reference sequence). Trimming removed 10 bases from V and 3 bases from J, with 8 bases in between. The CDR3 has 11 amino acids. CDR3 sequence (DNA): TGTGCCACGGAGTGGACAGATACGCAGTATTTT. This sequence encodes CATEWTDTQYF.

In nucleotides, the CDR3 is TGTGCCAGCAGCCCCCCTGTTCAGCCCCAGCATTTT. This gives the protein CASSPPVQPQHF. J is TRBJ1-5 and V is TRBV21-1. TRBV21-1 is a recognized pseudogene. The CDR3 covers 12 residues.

The chain recombines TRBV28 with TRBJ2-2; TRBD2 might be the D (6 bases). Germline assignment: CDR1 MDHEN and CDR2 SYDVKM. The CDR3 consists of 14 residues. The ends were cut back, 6 bases at V and 4 bases at J, with 12 bases in the middle. The CDR3, as DNA: TGTGCCAGCAGCCCGGGACTCGGCACCGGGGAGCTGTTTTTT. It translates to CASSPGLGTGELFF.

This chain connects TRBV25-1 to TRBJ1-1; 7 bases match TRBD1. Unmatched junction bases numbered 5, after V lost 6 bases and J lost 4 bases. The CDR3 has 13 amino acids. CDR1 and CDR2 (germline): MGHDK, SYGVNS. DNA for the CDR3: TGTGCCAGCAGCCTCCAGGGGGGCACTGAAGCTTTCTTT. As protein: CASSLQGGTEAFF.

The V call is TRBV10-1, the J call TRBJ1-5; tentatively, D is TRBD1 (6 bases). This CDR3 is 14 amino acids long. The V end lost 2 bases, the J end lost 5 bases, and 10 bases lay between the germline ends. Germline CDR1 reads WNHNN; CDR2 reads SYGVQD (reference sequence). The CDR3 coding sequence is TGCGCCAGCAGTGAGACAGGGATTCATCAGCCCCAGCATTTT. This sequence encodes CASSETGIHQPQHF.

The chain employs TRBV6-5 and TRBJ2-1; TRBD1 might be the D (5 bases). Trimming took off 6 bases at V and 6 bases at J, with 18 bases between the two ends. There are 15 residues in the CDR3. The germline V gene has CDR1 MNHEY and CDR2 SVGAGI. For the CDR3, the DNA is TGTGCCAGCAGGCCTCTAGGGGCCCCCATCAATGAGCAGTTCTTC. It yields the protein CASRPLGAPINEQFF.

This clone has only one observation. The rearrangement joins TRBV7-9 to TRBJ2-2; the match to TRBD2 covers 7 bases. The CDR3 length is 15 residues. The germline CDR1 and CDR2 sequences are SEHNR and FQNEAQ (reference sequence). V lost 2 bases to trimming and J lost 3 bases; unmatched junction nucleotides: 3. CDR3 DNA: TGTGCCAGCAGCTTAAGGACTAGTCACACCGGGGAGCTGTTTTTT. Translated, it gives CASSLRTSHTGELFF.

The V and J genes are TRBV15 and TRBJ1-1; D is unresolved. The V and J ends lost 0 bases and 4 bases respectively, with 12 bases between them. The CDR3 contains 15 residues. Germline loops: CDR1 LNHNV, CDR2 YYDKDF (reference sequence). The CDR3 nucleotides are TGTGCCACCAGCAGAGATCCGAAGAGGGTCACTGAAGCTTTCTTT. It encodes CATSRDPKRVTEAFF.

J is TRBJ2-7 and V is TRBV7-9; 12 bases are shared with TRBD2. The trim removed 5 bases at V and 3 bases at J, leaving 5 bases unmatched. The germline V gene has CDR1 SEHNR and CDR2 FQNEAQ (reference sequence). The length of the CDR3 is 15 residues. DNA of the CDR3: TGTGCCAGCAGCCCTAGCGGGAGGGTGGGCTACGAGCAGTACTTC. It codes for CASSPSGRVGYEQYF.

The chain recombines TRBV18 with TRBJ2-3; 7 bases map to TRBD1. Trimming cost V 5 bases and J 6 bases; bases outside gene matches: 5. Germline values: CDR1 KGHSH, CDR2 LQKENI. The CDR3 totals 13 residues. CDR3 nucleotides: TGTGCCAGCTCAAAGACAGGGCCGGATACGCAGTATTTT. Residues: CASSKTGPDTQYF.

The V and J genes are TRBV5-4 and TRBJ2-3; D is uncertain. The germline V gene has CDR1 SGHNT and CDR2 YYREEE (reference sequence). With 8 bases removed from V and 0 bases from J, the gap between germline ends came to 16 bases. The CDR3 covers 15 residues. CDR3 sequence reads: CASQSAVSSTDTQYF. As DNA, the CDR3 is TGTGCCAGTCAAAGTGCAGTTTCTAGCACAGATACGCAGTATTTT.

This chain links TRBV6-5 with TRBJ2-7; 7 nucleotides agree with TRBD1. Germline CDR1 is MNHEY and CDR2 is SVGAGI. J was trimmed by 2 bases and V by 6 bases; bases with no gene match: 1. The CDR3 sequence is 12 residues long. The CDR3 DNA is TGTGCCAGCAGCCAGGGGGCCTACGAGCAGTACTTC. Translated: CASSQGAYEQYF.

CDR3 bases: TGTGCCAGCAGCTTGGCGCGGGAGGGCCGGGAGACCCAGTACTTC. The encoded protein is CASSLAREGRETQYF. This chain joins TRBV5-4 and TRBJ2-5, with TRBD2 matching 9 bases. The CDR3 is 15 amino acids. Looked up from germline, CDR1 is SGHNT and CDR2 is YYREEE (reference sequence). The V gene end was trimmed by 0 bases and the J gene end by 5 bases; junction bases not matched to a gene: 5. Based on the CDR3 plus reference TRBV5-4 and TRBJ2-5, the full variable domain is ETGVTQSPTHLIKTRGQQVTLRCSSQSGHNTVSWYQQALGQGPQFIFQYYREEENGRGNFPPRFSGLQFPNYSSELNVNALELDDSALYLCASSLAREGRETQYFGPGTRLLVL.

The chain employs TRBV6-1 and TRBJ2-1; the D gene is possibly TRBD2 (6 bases). CDR3 length: 16 amino acids. Trimming shortened V by 0 bases and J by 6 bases, and 15 bases separated the two germline ends. The germline V gene encodes CDR1 MNHNS and CDR2 SASEGT. CDR3 bases: TGTGCCAGCAGTGAAGCTCTAGCGCCCGAGAGCAATGAGCAGTTCTTC. The encoded protein is CASSEALAPESNEQFF.

The rearrangement links TRBV6-5 to TRBJ1-4, with TRBD1 matching 8 bases. The junction had 6 bases not matched to a gene; V was cut back by 4 bases and J by 8 bases. The germline V gene encodes CDR1 MNHEY and CDR2 SVGAGI. This CDR3 region has 14 residues. CDR3 nucleotide sequence: TGTGCCAGCAGTTTCGGCTACAGGGGGGAAAAACTGTTTTTT. Its protein product is CASSFGYRGEKLFF.

The V call is TRBV6-1, the J call TRBJ2-6, with 8 bases matching TRBD1. CDR1 and CDR2 from the germline V gene are MNHNS and SASEGT. The CDR3 totals 16 residues. Trimming cost V 2 bases and J 1 base; bases outside gene matches: 1. The CDR3 here is CASSEQGASGANVLTF. The DNA of the CDR3 is TGTGCCAGCAGTGAACAGGGGGCGTCTGGGGCCAACGTCCTGACTTTC.

This sequence joins TRBV28 and TRBJ1-3, with a tentative D call TRBD1 (5 bases). Germline loops: CDR1 MDHEN, CDR2 SYDVKM. Trimming left V 3 bases short and J 7 bases short, with 16 bases between. The CDR3 has 15 amino acids. The CDR3 loop is CASSFNRGTSNTIYF. CDR3 DNA sequence: TGTGCCAGCAGTTTCAATCGGGGGACCTCGAACACCATATATTTT.

The chain recombines TRBV5-1 with TRBJ1-2, with 7 bases that match TRBD1. The CDR3 spans 13 residues. Trimming cost V 0 bases and J 7 bases; bases outside gene matches: 3. Germline CDR1 reads SGHRS; CDR2 reads YFSETQ. The CDR3 sequence: CASSLEAGGGYTF. The CDR3 DNA sequence: TGCGCCAGCAGCTTGGAGGCAGGGGGTGGCTACACCTTC.